The 2 T cell receptor beta chains given below trace back to one sample, sequenced in a study of tumor-infiltrating lymphocytes in glioblastoma multiforme. TCRB libraries came from RNA via three nested multiplex PCR rounds. MiXCR was run by TCRdb on the multiplex PCR reads, yielding one entry per CDR3 protein. The table has about 15,000 distinct CDR3 sequences, 73% seen once. Sequencing used brain tumor tissue. These receptors all stem from a male donor with glioblastoma.

V gene TRBV20-1 combines with J gene TRBJ2-7; TRBD2 matches 14 bases. Trimming took 3 bases from V and 4 from J; bases not matched to a gene: 5. From germline, CDR1 is DFQATT and CDR2 SNEGSKA (reference sequence). The CDR3 is 15 residues long. The CDR3 sequence is CSARGLAGVLYEQYF. The CDR3 DNA sequence: TGCAGTGCTAGGGGACTAGCGGGAGTGTTGTACGAGCAGTACTTC.

About this clonotype: Mismatch with germline at one junction end may stem from a read error. This chain joins TRBV6-6 and TRBJ1-2; maybe TRBD1 (6 bases). This CDR3 has 14 amino acids. The V gene's germline CDR1 is MNHNY and CDR2 SVGAGI (reference sequence). The CDR3 region is CASSYWRTGSGYTF. CDR3 nucleotides: TGTGCAAGCAGTTACTGGAGAACAGGGAGTGGCTACACCTTC.